This T cell receptor beta chain was obtained from a study of cytotoxic CD8 clonotypes in ibrutinib-treated CLL. Study-level results: Public clonotypes were seen rarely and were contracted or stable on treatment.

Target depth was 1 in 200,000 to 1 in 1 million T cells, about 10x per clonotype. Data came from immunoSEQ multiplex PCR; TCRdb stores just in-frame clones and leaves some out. The sample records 60,000 to 95,000 clones, approximately 82% being singletons. Regarding this clone: Its antigen is unidentified.

There are 14 residues in the CDR3. After removal of 0 bases from V and 6 bases from J, the junction contained 4 bases not matched to a gene. CDR1 SGHRS and CDR2 YFSETQ come from the germline V gene. The chain uses TRBV5-1 and TRBJ2-7, with 9 bases identical to TRBD2. The sequenced sample was PBMCs, obtained after 24 months of ibrutinib treatment. This TCR came from a human donor with chronic lymphocytic leukemia. The CDR3 DNA reads TGCGCCAGCAGCTTGGTAGCGGGAGTTGTCGAGCAGTACTTC. As protein: CASSLVAGVVEQYF. The variable domain in full, completed from reference TRBV5-1 and TRBJ2-7, reads KAGVTQTPRYLIKTRGQQVTLSCSPISGHRSVSWYQQTPGQGLQFLFEYFSETQRNKGNFPGRFSGRQFSNSRSEMNVSTLELGDSALYLCASSLVAGVVEQYFGPGTRLTVT.